This T cell receptor (beta chain) was sequenced during a study of T cells in Graves' hyperthyroidism and ophthalmopathy. This clonotype was observed many times. CDR3 size: 14 residues. V gave up 0 bases and J gave up 2 bases, with 9 bases separating them. CDR1 SGHDT and CDR2 YYEEEE come from the germline V gene. There were TCR beta CDR3 regions amplified from RNA transcripts. The TCR CDR3 was amplified in a first-round RT-PCR using the HTBI primer set. Via MiXCR, TCRdb re-called the multiplex PCR reads, giving one row per CDR3 protein. The sample has 660,000 or so distinct CDR3 sequences, around 20% seen once; the top ten hold under 35%.

The rearrangement uses TRBV5-6 and TRBJ2-7, with D tentatively TRBD1 (6 bases). Sequencing was performed on blood. The TCR comes from a man aged 30-40 years with Graves' ophthalmopathy. The CDR3 region is CASSLEQGPYEQYF. CDR3 sequence (DNA): TGTGCCAGCAGCTTGGAACAGGGTCCCTACGAGCAGTACTTC.